This T cell receptor (beta chain) was obtained from a study of blood T cell repertoires in COVID-19. Study-level background: Specimens from acute and convalescent COVID-19 originated in the United States, Italy and Spain.

Sequenced by immunoSEQ multiplex PCR; TCRdb stores in-frame clones only, minus some. The sample lists a few hundred thousand clones, 89% occurring once. Germline values: CDR1 SNHLY, CDR2 FYNNEI. The V and J ends lost 10 bases and 5 bases, in that order; junction bases with no gene match: 11. This CDR3 is built from 15 residues. V and J are TRBV2 and TRBJ1-6; 7 bases line up with TRBD1. The source material was peripheral blood. This clonotype originated in a middle-aged man with acute or convalescent COVID-19. CDR3 DNA: TGTGCCACTAAATCCGGACAGGCCGATAATTCACCCCTCCACTTT. Translating it yields CATKSGQADNSPLHF. Drawing the rest from reference TRBV2 and TRBJ1-6, the complete variable domain is EPEVTQTPSHQVTQMGQEVILRCVPISNHLYFYWYRQILGQKVEFLVSFYNNEISEKSEIFDDQFSVERPDGSNFTLKIRSTKLEDSAMYFCATKSGQADNSPLHFGNGTRLTVT.